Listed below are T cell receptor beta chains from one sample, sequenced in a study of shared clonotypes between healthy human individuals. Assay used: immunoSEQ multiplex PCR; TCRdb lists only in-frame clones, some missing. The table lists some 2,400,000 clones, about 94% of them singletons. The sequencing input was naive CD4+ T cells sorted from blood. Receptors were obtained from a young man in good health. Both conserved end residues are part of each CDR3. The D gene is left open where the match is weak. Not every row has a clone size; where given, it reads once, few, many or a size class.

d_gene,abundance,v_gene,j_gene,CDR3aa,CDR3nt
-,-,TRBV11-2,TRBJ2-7,CASSSLVSTSGHHSYEQYF,TGTGCCAGCAGCTCCCTCGTTTCAACCTCAGGGCACCACTCCTACGAGCAGTACTTC
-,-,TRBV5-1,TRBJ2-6,CASSLIPTGANVLTF,TGCGCCAGCAGCTTAATTCCTACTGGGGCCAACGTCCTGACTTTC
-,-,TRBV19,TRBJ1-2,CASSMGQLNYGYTF,TGTGCCAGTAGTATGGGGCAGCTCAACTATGGCTACACCTTC
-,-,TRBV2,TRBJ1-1,CASSVWERTEAFF,TGTGCCAGCAGTGTTTGGGAACGTACTGAAGCTTTCTTT
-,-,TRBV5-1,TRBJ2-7,CASSLASGGKTTYEQYF,TGCGCCAGCAGCTTGGCCTCGGGGGGCAAGACCACCTACGAGCAGTACTTC
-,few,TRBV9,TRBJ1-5,CASSVGGNDQPQHF,TGTGCCAGCAGCGTGGGAGGGAACGATCAGCCCCAGCATTTT
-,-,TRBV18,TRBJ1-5,CASSPDEGTQHF,TGTGCCAGCTCACCCGACGAGGGAACCCAGCATTTT
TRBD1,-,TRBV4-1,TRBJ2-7,CASSQSGTGSYEQYF,TGCGCCAGCAGCCAATCCGGGACAGGGTCCTACGAGCAGTACTTC
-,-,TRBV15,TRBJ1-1,CATSGSYIPEAFF,TGTGCCACCAGCGGGAGCTACATCCCTGAAGCTTTCTTT
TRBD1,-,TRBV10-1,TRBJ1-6,CASSPGTGGNSPLHF,TGCGCCAGCAGTCCCGGGACAGGTGGGAATTCACCCCTCCACTTT
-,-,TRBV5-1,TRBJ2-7,CASSVGGSYEQYF,TGCGCCAGCAGCGTGGGAGGCTCCTACGAGCAGTACTTC
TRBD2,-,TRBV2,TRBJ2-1,CASSALSSGTSFDEQFF,TGTGCCAGCAGTGCCCTCTCCTCCGGGACTAGCTTCGATGAGCAGTTCTTC
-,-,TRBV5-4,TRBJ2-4,CASSLGPERDF,TGTGCCAGCAGCTTGGGTCCGGAGAGGGACTTC
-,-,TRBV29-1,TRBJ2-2,CSVEGTNTGELFF,TGCAGCGTTGAGGGGACGAACACCGGGGAGCTGTTTTTT
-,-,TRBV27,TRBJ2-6,CASSTVLWDPSGANVLTF,TGTGCCAGCAGTACGGTCCTGTGGGACCCTTCTGGGGCCAACGTCCTGACTTTC
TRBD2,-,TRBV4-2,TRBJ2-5,CASSQGVGTSGGEYQETQYF,TGTGCCAGCAGCCAAGGGGTCGGGACTAGCGGGGGAGAGTACCAAGAGACCCAGTACTTC
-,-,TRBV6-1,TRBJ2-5,CASSAQAETQYF,TGTGCCAGCAGTGCCCAGGCGGAGACCCAGTACTTC
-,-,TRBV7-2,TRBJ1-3,CASSPSYSLRWENTIYF,TGTGCCAGCAGCCCGTCTTACAGCTTACGGTGGGAAAACACCATATATTTT
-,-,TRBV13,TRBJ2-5,CASSPERQETQYF,TGTGCCAGCAGCCCCGAGAGACAAGAGACCCAGTACTTC
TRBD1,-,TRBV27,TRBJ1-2,CASSLTGALFYGYTF,TGTGCCAGCAGTTTAACAGGGGCCCTCTTCTATGGCTACACCTTC
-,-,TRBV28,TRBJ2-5,CASSLSGPRETQYF,TGTGCCAGCAGTTTATCCGGGCCCCGGGAGACCCAGTACTTC
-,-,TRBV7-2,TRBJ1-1,CASSFYRATEAFF,TGTGCCAGCAGCTTCTACAGAGCCACTGAAGCTTTCTTT
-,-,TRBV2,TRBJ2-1,CASSARTRRNYNEQFF,TGTGCCAGCAGTGCCCGGACACGACGGAACTACAATGAGCAGTTCTTC
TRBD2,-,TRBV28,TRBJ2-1,CASLPGGSGDYNEQFF,TGTGCCAGCCTTCCGGGCGGGAGCGGGGACTACAATGAGCAGTTCTTC
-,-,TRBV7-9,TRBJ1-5,CASSFAQGQPQHF,TGTGCCAGCAGCTTCGCCCAGGGTCAGCCCCAGCATTTT